This T cell receptor (beta chain) is from a study of Tregs in tolerant kidney transplant recipients. Overall study: The nonmyeloablative bone marrow transplants came from related graft donors, with transient mixed chimerism.

The germline gives CDR1 PRHDT, CDR2 FYEKMQ (reference sequence). The CDR3 totals 12 residues. With 10 bases removed from V and 0 bases from J, the gap between germline ends came to 10 bases. Unstimulated regulatory T cells (CD4+CD25+CD127-), CD4+CD25- non-regulatory cells, CD4 and CD8 cells were FACS-sorted from thawed PBMCs. Findings and caveats of the study: This study did not directly address biological reproducibility.

Clones were read by immunoSEQ multiplex PCR, and TCRdb kept only the in-frame ones, dropping some. The data hold about 66,000 clones, with approximately 92% observed a single time. On this clone itself: Its antigen is as yet unknown.

The material was CD8+ T cells from blood, obtained before the transplant. The TCR comes from a human donor who received a combined kidney and bone marrow transplant. The chain is built from TRBV13 and TRBJ2-7; D is undetermined. CDR3 loop: CATSPGSYEQYF. CDR3 DNA sequence: TGTGCCACTTCTCCCGGCTCCTACGAGCAGTACTTC.